This T cell receptor beta chain was sequenced in a study of blood T cell repertoires in COVID-19. The germline CDR1 and CDR2 sequences are SGHKS and YYEKEE (reference sequence). Trimming removed 1 base at V and 2 bases at J, with 16 bases between. The CDR3 loop spans 17 amino acids. Assay: immunoSEQ multiplex PCR; the TCRdb copy retains only in-frame clones and omits some. The sample carries 56,000 or so clones, 84% recorded once. The table lists this clone with a count of one. The origin of this receptor is a man over 45 with acute or convalescent COVID-19. Sequencing was carried out using peripheral blood. This chain connects TRBV5-5 to TRBJ1-5; possible D gene TRBD1, 5 bases. This CDR3 reads CASSLFRGKYGNQPQHF. CDR3 DNA sequence: TGTGCCAGCAGCTTGTTTCGGGGGAAATACGGCAATCAGCCCCAGCATTTT.